The entry below gives a single TCR beta chain sequence along with its context. No antigen is known for it. Qualities for individual bases were not recorded, and no much larger clone is one base off. This entry is derived from a study of blood T cell repertoires in COVID-19 (dated by TCRdb to the early 2020s). About the full investigation: Samples from collaborators originated in the United States, Italy and Spain and spanned both the acute and convalescent phases of COVID-19. The repertoires were released in a freely available public database meant as a resource for research on the immune response to SARS-CoV-2. Where available, HLA class I and class II types were obtained from metadata supplied by the sample provider rather than from assay-based typing. The samples were drawn from two sources: the first 160 participants of the ongoing ImmuneRACE study, and 950 to 1,500 subjects contributed by 6 global collaborators. The dataset comprised deeply sampled blood TCRbeta repertoires from subjects exposed to, actively infected with, or recovered from COVID-19. Nearly every sample came with metadata listing a de-identified subject ID, COVID-19 status, age in years and sex. The prospective study material was composed of cDNA or gDNA derived from T cells, B-cell-depleted T cells, or PBMCs.

TCRbeta CDR3 regions were amplified from genomic DNA by means of the immunoSEQ Assay, a bias-controlled multiplex PCR. The paper's processing steps were these. The number of nucleated cells in each sample was estimated from the amplification of reference gene primers within the assay. Sequence reads were collapsed and filtered to measure the absolute abundance of every unique TCRbeta CDR3 rearrangement. For each sample, productive Simpson clonality was calculated by taking the square root of Simpson's diversity index across productive rearrangements. TCRdb holds this immuneACCESS table with in-frame rearrangements only. Some clones are missing; in checked studies, unresolved V genes explain under half, and the rest has no known cause. V and J calls and clone size are given by that table; D and trimming were obtained from the DNA. For this sample the table gives 150,000 to 200,000 clones, of which approximately 88% were detected only once. Roughly 8.9% of the sample belongs to the ten largest clones.

Broader findings and caveats from the paper: The quantity of clinical and demographic metadata differed by source and by participant and was supplied without curation.

The germline ends are 8 bases apart after V is trimmed by 0 bases and J by 3 bases. The CDR3 runs 15 residues from the cysteine to the phenylalanine. Just CDR3 DNA is preserved here, 45 bases in frame from base 1. The germline V gene (reference sequence) supplies CDR1 LNHNV and CDR2 YYDKDF. Participants in the prospective study were aged about 18 to 95 years, lived in under 30 United States geographic areas, and enrolled through a virtual design. In the prospective study, cohorts were assigned on the basis of participant-reported clinical history obtained from a screening survey and a study questionnaire. Recovered participants in ImmuneRACE Cohort 3 were defined as having two consecutive negative NP/OP PCR tests, clearance from a healthcare professional, or resolution of symptoms. In the prospective study, whole blood, serum and a nasopharyngeal or oropharyngeal swab were collected from each participant by mobile phlebotomists. Prospective study participants could optionally give additional blood draws and questionnaires over a roughly 2-month period. Before DNA extraction, prospective study blood samples were shipped either frozen or at room temperature.

This chain joins TRBV15 to TRBJ2-2, and the D gene may be TRBD2, 6 bases matching. Specimen: PBMCs or T cells enriched from blood (not recorded which). This sequence was found in a young woman who had recovered from COVID-19. The CDR3 reads CATSRDWGDTGELFF. The sequence in DNA is TGTGCCACCAGCAGAGATTGGGGGGACACCGGGGAGCTGTTTTTT.